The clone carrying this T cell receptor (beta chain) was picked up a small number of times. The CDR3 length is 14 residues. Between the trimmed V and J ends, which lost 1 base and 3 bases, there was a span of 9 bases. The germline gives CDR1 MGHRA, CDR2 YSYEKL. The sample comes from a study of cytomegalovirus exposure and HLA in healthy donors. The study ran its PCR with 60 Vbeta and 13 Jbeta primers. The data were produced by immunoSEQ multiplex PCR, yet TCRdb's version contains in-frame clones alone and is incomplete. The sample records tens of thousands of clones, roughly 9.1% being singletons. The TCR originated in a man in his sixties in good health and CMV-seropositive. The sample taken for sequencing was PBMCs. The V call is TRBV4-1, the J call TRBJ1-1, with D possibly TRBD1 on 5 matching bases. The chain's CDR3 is CASSQGAGDTEAFF. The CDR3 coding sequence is TGCGCCAGCAGCCAAGGGGCGGGGGACACTGAAGCTTTCTTT.